This T cell receptor beta chain stems from a study of CD8+CD57+ T cells in acquired aplastic anemia. Across the whole study: Sorted CD4+ and CD8+ cell DNA averaged roughly 3.2 ug.

Template material for TCR beta VDJ and CDR3 profiling consisted of genomic DNA. Each CDR3 protein is one row after TCRdb ran MiXCR on the reads. Here the sample spans 150,000 to 200,000 distinct CDR3 sequences, 64% being singletons. V was shortened by 4 bases and J by 0 bases, with 10 bases between the two germline ends. Germline V CDR1 and CDR2: LNHDA, SQIVND (reference sequence). The CDR3 consists of 14 residues. The chain uses TRBV19 and TRBJ2-7; a possible D gene is TRBD1 (6 bases). The receptor comes from a human donor with severe aplastic anemia or a healthy control (not recorded which). The sample taken for sequencing was sorted CD4+, CD8+, or CD8+CD57+ T cells (not recorded which) from PBMCs. In DNA form, the CDR3 reads TGTGCCAGTAGTAAGGACAGAGACTCCTACGAGCAGTACTTC. Protein product: CASSKDRDSYEQYF.